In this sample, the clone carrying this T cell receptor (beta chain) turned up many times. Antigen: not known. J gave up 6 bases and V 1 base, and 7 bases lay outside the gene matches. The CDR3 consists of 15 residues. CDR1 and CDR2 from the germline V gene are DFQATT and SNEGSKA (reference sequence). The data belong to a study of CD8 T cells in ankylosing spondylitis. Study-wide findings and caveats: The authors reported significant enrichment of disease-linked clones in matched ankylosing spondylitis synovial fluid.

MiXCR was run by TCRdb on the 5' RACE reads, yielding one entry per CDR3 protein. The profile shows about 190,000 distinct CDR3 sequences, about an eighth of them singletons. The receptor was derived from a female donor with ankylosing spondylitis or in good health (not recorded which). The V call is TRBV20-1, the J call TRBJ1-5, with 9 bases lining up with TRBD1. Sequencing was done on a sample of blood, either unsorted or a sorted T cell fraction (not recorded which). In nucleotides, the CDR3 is TGCAGTGCTAGAGTTCCAGACAGGGGGAGTCAGCCCCAGCATTTT. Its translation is CSARVPDRGSQPQHF.